The 15 T cell receptor beta chains in this list originate from one sample, sequenced in a study of blood T cells in healthy people across ages. Next came a second PCR, run for 7 to 11 cycles, which used a sample-barcoded 5' primer along with a J-beta primer mix. TCRdb re-analysed the 5' RACE reads in MiXCR, keeping a single row per CDR3 protein. The sample lists over 450,000 distinct CDR3 sequences, 24% occurring once. Another study also made use of these data, one on T cells of mothers and their children.

Input material: blood. The receptors stem from a boy under 18 in good health.

The chain combines TRBV20-1 with TRBJ2-3, with 10 nucleotides matching TRBD2. CDR1 is DFQATT, CDR2 SNEGSKA, per germline (reference sequence). The CDR3 is 17 residues long. V lost 4 bases, J lost 2 bases, and 12 bases stayed unmatched. The CDR3 bases are TGCAGTGCTATTGCTCAGGCACTAGCGGGAACCACAGATACGCAGTATTTT. As protein: CSAIAQALAGTTDTQYF.

Only a few counts were recorded for this clonotype. The CDR3 DNA sequence: TGTGCCAGCAGTATTACAGGGACCAACATTCAGTACTTC. Encoded protein: CASSITGTNIQYF. The chain joins TRBV28 to TRBJ2-4; tentatively, D is TRBD1 (6 bases). CDR1 is MDHEN, CDR2 SYDVKM, per germline. The V gene lost 5 bases and the J gene lost 7 bases, with 12 bases spanning the gap. This CDR3 comprises 13 residues.

This chain uses TRBV4-3 with TRBJ2-1, with D possibly being TRBD1 (6 bases). Germline assignment: CDR1 LGHNA and CDR2 YSLEER. The CDR3 runs 15 residues. The V and J ends lost 2 bases and 8 bases respectively, with 16 bases between them. The CDR3 loop reads CASSQTERGQDEQFF. CDR3 in DNA: TGCGCCAGCAGCCAAACTGAGAGGGGACAAGATGAGCAGTTCTTC.

This clonotype has more than one count but fewer than ten. This chain joins TRBV12-3 or TRBV12-4 and TRBJ1-5; no firm D call. Trimming took 5 bases from V and 9 from J, leaving 8 bases between them. The CDR3 contains 11 residues. The CDR3 DNA sequence: TGTGCCAGCAGTGTCGGCGGGCCCCAGCATTTT. Translation: CASSVGGPQHF.

This clonotype appeared many times. This chain joins TRBV6-5 and TRBJ2-1, with TRBD2 as a possible D gene (6 bases). The length of the CDR3 is 15 residues. V was pared by 8 bases and J by 4 bases, with 18 bases between. The germline V gene has CDR1 MNHEY and CDR2 SVGAGI. CDR3 nucleotide sequence: TGTGCCAGCCTAATACGGCGGGGCGAGTACAATGAGCAGTTCTTC. Protein product: CASLIRRGEYNEQFF.

The rearrangement uses TRBV2 and TRBJ1-6; 7 bases match TRBD1. The V gene's germline CDR1 is SNHLY and CDR2 FYNNEI. V lost 6 bases and J lost 7; bases outside the gene matches: 6. The CDR3 has 14 amino acids. CDR3 sequence reads: CASRRDRDNSPLHF. The CDR3 bases are TGTGCCAGCAGACGAGACAGGGACAATTCACCCCTCCACTTT.

This clonotype was recorded a few times. V is TRBV18 and J is TRBJ2-7; D may be TRBD2 (6 bases). Germline V gene lookup returns CDR1 KGHSH and CDR2 LQKENI. CDR3 size: 15 residues. V was shortened by 3 bases and J by 0 bases, with 12 bases between the two germline ends. The CDR3 loop reads CASSPRDLSSYEQYF. The CDR3 nucleotides are TGTGCCAGCTCACCCCGGGACTTGAGCTCCTACGAGCAGTACTTC.

There are many counts of this clonotype. V and J are TRBV5-6 and TRBJ2-2; no definite D call. CDR1 and CDR2 from the germline V gene are SGHDT and YYEEEE. The V and J ends lost 0 bases and 3 bases respectively, with 3 bases between them. The CDR3 is 13 amino acids. Here the CDR3 DNA reads TGTGCCAGCAGCTTGGGAGACACCGGGGAGCTGTTTTTT. Amino acid sequence: CASSLGDTGELFF.

CDR3: CSASFPGLGEAFF. The CDR3 nucleotides are TGCAGTGCTAGTTTTCCGGGATTGGGTGAAGCTTTCTTT. This chain connects TRBV20-1 to TRBJ1-1; D unclear. The length of the CDR3 is 13 residues. Germline V lookup: CDR1 DFQATT, CDR2 SNEGSKA (reference sequence). Trimming removed 3 bases at V and 7 bases at J, with 15 bases between.

The V call is TRBV20-1, the J call TRBJ2-7; the match to TRBD2 covers 7 bases. Losses at the gene ends were 1 base for V and 3 bases for J; bases not matched to a gene: 12. There are 16 residues in the CDR3. Germline V CDR1 and CDR2: DFQATT, SNEGSKA (reference sequence). The CDR3 DNA is TGCAGTGCTAGAGCTCTCCGGCGCGGGAGAGGCTACGAGCAGTACTTC. Translation: CSARALRRGRGYEQYF.

The rearrangement uses TRBV28 and TRBJ2-5, with unresolved D. This CDR3 contains 11 residues. Trimming cost V 5 bases and J 6 bases, with 7 bases left between them. Germline V gene lookup returns CDR1 MDHEN and CDR2 SYDVKM. The CDR3 protein is CASSRMQTQYF. The CDR3 DNA sequence: TGTGCCAGCAGTCGGATGCAGACCCAGTACTTC.

The chain recombines TRBV12-3 or TRBV12-4 with TRBJ2-5; D may be TRBD2 (6 bases). Trimming shortened V by 7 bases and J by 5 bases, and 17 bases separated the two germline ends. The CDR3 has 14 residues. As DNA, the CDR3 is TGTGCCAGCACCCCGGGAGCGACGGAGGAGACCCAGTACTTC. Residues: CASTPGATEETQYF.

In the case of this clonotype: The junction and the germline gene differ at one end; a read error may be behind it. The chain links TRBV7-8 to TRBJ2-3; 15 bases fit TRBD2. CDR1 is SGHVS and CDR2 is FQNEAQ in the germline V gene. The CDR3 covers 18 residues. The CDR3 reads CASSLGLAGGPALDTQYF. CDR3 nucleotide sequence: TGCGCCAGCAGCTTAGGACTAGCGGGAGGGCCCGCTCTAGATACGCAGTATTTT.

This chain links TRBV18 with TRBJ1-5, with D maybe TRBD1 (5 bases). Between the trimmed V and J ends, which lost 1 base and 7 bases, there was a span of 11 bases. The V gene's germline CDR1 is KGHSH and CDR2 LQKENI. This CDR3 comprises 14 residues. The CDR3 coding sequence is TGTGCCAGCTCACCACGGCAGGGCGCGCAGCCCCAGCATTTT. This gives the protein CASSPRQGAQPQHF.

The rearrangement joins TRBV28 to TRBJ2-7; the match to TRBD2 covers 8 bases. Germline assignment: CDR1 MDHEN and CDR2 SYDVKM. V gave up 2 bases and J gave up 2 bases; unmatched junction bases: 2. The CDR3 is 14 amino acids. In DNA, the CDR3 is TGTGCCAGCAGTTTAGAGGGACTAGCCTACGAGCAGTACTTC. It translates to CASSLEGLAYEQYF.